This TCR beta chain was recovered during a study of CD8+CD57+ T cells in acquired aplastic anemia. The overall study: Each DNA sample taken from sorted CD4+ and CD8+ cells came to around 2.9 ug on average. Study results and limitations: Patients and controls shared under 35 CD8+ CDR3 sequences, which appeared highly expressed in patients and within their immunodominant clones.

Genomic DNA, the template, was used for profiling of the TCR beta VDJ and CDR3. TCRdb analysed the reads with MiXCR anew, one entry per CDR3 protein. The data contain a few hundred thousand distinct CDR3 sequences, roughly a third of them singletons. In this sample, this clonotype turned up many times. The antigen is undetermined. Trimming shortened V by 3 bases and J by 3 bases, and 6 bases separated the two germline ends. The germline CDR1 and CDR2 sequences are MNHEY and SVGAGI. The CDR3 has 12 amino acids. CD8+CD57+ cell expansion, shown by flow cytometry, had occurred in the patients selected for sequencing. Patients were therapy-naive when their blood was sampled.

This clonotype was sampled from a human donor with aplastic anemia. The chain employs TRBV6-5 and TRBJ2-7; D not resolved. Source material: sorted CD4+, CD8+, or CD8+CD57+ T cells (not recorded which) from PBMCs. In nucleotides, the CDR3 is TGTGCCAGCAGTTATGAAGACTACGAGCAGTACTTC. Residues: CASSYEDYEQYF.